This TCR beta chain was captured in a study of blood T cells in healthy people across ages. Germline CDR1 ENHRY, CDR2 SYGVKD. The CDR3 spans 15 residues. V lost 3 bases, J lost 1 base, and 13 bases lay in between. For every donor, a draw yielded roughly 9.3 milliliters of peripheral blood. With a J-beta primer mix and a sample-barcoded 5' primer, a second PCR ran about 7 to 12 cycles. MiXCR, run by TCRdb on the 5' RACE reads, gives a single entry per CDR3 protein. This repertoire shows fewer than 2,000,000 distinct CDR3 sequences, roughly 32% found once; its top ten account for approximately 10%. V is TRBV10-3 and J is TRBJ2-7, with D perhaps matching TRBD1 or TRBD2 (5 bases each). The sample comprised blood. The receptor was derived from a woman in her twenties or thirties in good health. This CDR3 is CAISDPGRGSYEQYF. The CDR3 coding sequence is TGTGCCATCAGTGATCCGGGACGGGGATCCTACGAGCAGTACTTC.